The next 20 T cell receptor beta chains were all read from a single sample in a study of shared T cell receptors in the human thymus. Produced via immunoSEQ multiplex PCR; TCRdb's table is partial and in-frame only. In the table there are a few hundred thousand clones, around 93% of which are singletons. Sample: thymocytes. The receptors derive from a human donor.

The chain joins TRBV27 to TRBJ2-5; possible D gene TRBD1, 5 bases. The germline V gene encodes CDR1 MNHEY and CDR2 SMNVEV (reference sequence). Trimming removed 5 bases at V and 5 bases at J, with 21 bases between. The CDR3 loop spans 16 amino acids. The CDR3 loop is CASSKGPAGLAETQYF. For the CDR3, the DNA is TGTGCCAGCAGTAAGGGGCCCGCAGGGTTGGCTGAGACCCAGTACTTC.

The chain employs TRBV27 and TRBJ1-2; D unclear. Germline lookup yields CDR1 MNHEY and CDR2 SMNVEV (reference sequence). This CDR3 comprises 15 residues. V lost 4 bases and J 0 bases, leaving 12 bases between the germline ends. DNA of the CDR3: TGTGCCAGCAGTTCCCAGTTGCTCCCTAACTATGGCTACACCTTC. The encoded protein is CASSSQLLPNYGYTF.

The chain uses TRBV25-1 and TRBJ1-1; D gene ambiguous. Germline V gene data show CDR1 as MGHDK and CDR2 as SYGVNS. The CDR3 is 12 amino acids. Trimming left V 6 bases short and J 3 bases short, with 8 bases between. The CDR3 loop reads CASSGSHTEAFF. CDR3 sequence (DNA): TGTGCCAGCAGCGGGTCCCACACTGAAGCTTTCTTT.

The chain is built from TRBV29-1 and TRBJ2-7, with a tentative D call TRBD2 (5 bases). Trimming pared 4 bases from V and 0 bases from J, leaving 13 bases between. This CDR3 is built from 14 residues. Germline CDR1 reads SQVTM; CDR2 reads ANQGSEA. The CDR3 loop reads CSVGMRVASYEQYF. CDR3 in DNA: TGCAGCGTTGGGATGCGGGTCGCCTCCTACGAGCAGTACTTC.

On this clone itself: Other DNA sequences within the sample encode an identical CDR3. V is TRBV6-5 and J is TRBJ1-3; unclear D gene. CDR1 is MNHEY and CDR2 is SVGAGI in the germline V gene. Trimming pared 0 bases from V and 0 bases from J, leaving 0 bases between. The CDR3 runs 13 residues. CDR3 sequence: CASSYSSGNTIYF. The CDR3 bases are TGTGCCAGCAGTTACTCCTCTGGAAACACCATATATTTT.

The chain combines TRBV28 with TRBJ1-3; D is perhaps TRBD1 (5 bases). CDR1 and CDR2 (germline): MDHEN, SYDVKM. The CDR3 sequence is 14 residues long. Trimming shortened V by 5 bases and J by 0 bases, and 8 bases separated the two germline ends. CDR3: CASSDQGSGNTIYF. DNA of the CDR3: TGTGCCAGCAGTGACCAGGGCTCTGGAAACACCATATATTTT.

The J gene is TRBJ2-3, the V gene TRBV19, with TRBD2 matching 8 bases. This CDR3 has 16 amino acids. The germline CDR1 and CDR2 sequences are LNHDA and SQIVND (reference sequence). J was trimmed by 2 bases and V by 5 bases; bases with no gene match: 9. In DNA form, the CDR3 reads TGTGCCAGTAGTCGCAGTGGCGGGAGGTCCACAGATACGCAGTATTTT. It yields the protein CASSRSGGRSTDTQYF.

For the CDR3, the DNA is TGTGCCAGCAGTCCACCAGGGGGAGTTGAAAAACTGTTTTTT. Translated, it gives CASSPPGGVEKLFF. This chain uses TRBV7-9 with TRBJ1-4, with 7 bases that match TRBD1. Germline V gives CDR1 SEHNR, CDR2 FQNEAQ (reference sequence). CDR3 length equals 14 residues. After removal of 6 bases from V and 7 bases from J, the junction contained 8 bases not matched to a gene.

The rearrangement links TRBV28 to TRBJ2-7, with 7 bases aligning to TRBD1. Germline values: CDR1 MDHEN, CDR2 SYDVKM. The CDR3 is 18 residues long. The trim removed 5 bases at V and 3 bases at J, leaving 19 bases unmatched. The CDR3, as DNA: TGTGCCAGCAGTGACCGGACAGGTTCCGCTATGGTCTGCTACGAGCAGTACTTC. Its protein product is CASSDRTGSAMVCYEQYF.

CDR3 nucleotide sequence: TGTGCCAGCAGTGCACACTTCGGTCGTGAAGCTTTCTTT. As protein: CASSAHFGREAFF. This chain joins TRBV6-5 and TRBJ1-1; D is uncertain. The CDR3 totals 13 residues. The V end lost 5 bases, the J end lost 7 bases, and 14 bases lay between the germline ends. Germline loops: CDR1 MNHEY, CDR2 SVGAGI.

The CDR3: CASSFQGRAMNTEAFF. The CDR3 DNA reads TGTGCCAGCAGTTTTCAGGGGCGCGCAATGAACACTGAAGCTTTCTTT. The chain recombines TRBV7-8 with TRBJ1-1; weak D call: TRBD1 (6 bases). With 6 bases removed from V and 0 bases from J, the gap between germline ends came to 17 bases. This CDR3 has 16 residues. The germline gives CDR1 SGHVS, CDR2 FQNEAQ.

This clone was seen once. The genes are TRBV7-3 and TRBJ2-1; TRBD2 matches at 8 bases. This CDR3 is 18 amino acids long. Per germline, CDR1 SGHTA and CDR2 FQGTGA. Losses at the gene ends were 2 bases for V and 5 bases for J; bases not matched to a gene: 14. The CDR3: CASSLRWRPGGCNNEQFF. The CDR3 DNA follows: TGTGCCAGCAGCTTACGGTGGCGACCGGGAGGGTGTAACAATGAGCAGTTCTTC. Variable domain in full (rest from reference TRBV7-3 and TRBJ2-1): GAGVSQTPSNKVTEKGKYVELRCDPISGHTALYWYRQSLGQGPEFLIYFQGTGAADDSGLPNDRFFAVRPEGSVSTLKIQRTERGDSAVYLCASSLRWRPGGCNNEQFFGPGTRLTVL.

V gene TRBV4-2 combines with J gene TRBJ1-5, with 7 positions matching TRBD1. V was pared by 2 bases and J by 6 bases, with 10 bases of the junction left unmatched. The V gene's germline CDR1 is LGHNA and CDR2 YNFKEQ. The CDR3 runs to 16 residues. The CDR3 DNA is TGTGCCAGCAGCCAACTTGCCTACAGGGGATGTCAGCCCCAGCATTTT. Amino acid sequence: CASSQLAYRGCQPQHF.

The V gene is TRBV27, the J gene TRBJ2-7; 7 nucleotides agree with TRBD1. V dropped 2 bases and J dropped 5; count of bases not matched to a gene: 9. The CDR3 sequence is 15 residues long. Germline CDR1 and CDR2: MNHEY and SMNVEV (reference sequence). This CDR3 reads CASSLAGTAIHEQYF. In DNA form, the CDR3 reads TGTGCCAGCAGTTTAGCCGGGACAGCAATTCACGAGCAGTACTTC.

The chain employs TRBV4-3 and TRBJ2-7, with 8 bases lining up with TRBD2. J lost 4 bases, V lost 0 bases, and 8 bases had no gene match. Looked up from germline, CDR1 is LGHNA and CDR2 is YSLEER. The CDR3 is 16 amino acids. The CDR3 spells CASSQDGAGDLYEQYF. CDR3 bases: TGCGCCAGCAGCCAAGATGGAGCGGGAGATTTGTACGAGCAGTACTTC.

V usage is TRBV25-1 and J usage is TRBJ2-3; 9 nucleotides agree with TRBD1. The CDR3 has 16 amino acids. With V trimmed by 4 bases and J by 5 bases, 10 bases remained unmatched. Germline-derived CDR1 and CDR2 are MGHDK and SYGVNS. The CDR3 protein is CASSVYGTGQKDTQYF. In DNA form, the CDR3 reads TGTGCCAGCAGTGTTTACGGGACAGGGCAAAAAGATACGCAGTATTTT.

This chain connects TRBV6-1 to TRBJ2-7; 12 positions agree with TRBD2. Trimming removed 0 bases from V and 3 bases from J; junction bases left unmatched: 3. CDR1 and CDR2 from the germline V gene are MNHNS and SASEGT. This CDR3 has 16 residues. The CDR3 DNA sequence: TGTGCCAGCAGTGAAGCTAGACTAGCGGGAGACTACGAGCAGTACTTC. Its translation: CASSEARLAGDYEQYF.

This clone was counted once. The chain carries TRBV6-5 and TRBJ1-1; no clear D gene. Between the trimmed V and J ends, which lost 0 bases and 0 bases, there was a span of 8 bases. This CDR3 spans 15 amino acids. Germline lookup yields CDR1 MNHEY and CDR2 SVGAGI. The CDR3, as DNA: TGTGCCAGCAGTTACTCACTACAAGTGAACACTGAAGCTTTCTTT. Its translation: CASSYSLQVNTEAFF.

This chain connects TRBV28 to TRBJ1-5; no firm D call. V was shortened by 7 bases and J by 1 base, with 11 bases between the two germline ends. The germline CDR1 and CDR2 sequences are MDHEN and SYDVKM. The CDR3 covers 14 residues. The chain's CDR3 is CASTTGLSNQPQHF. CDR3 sequence (DNA): TGTGCCAGCACCACCGGGCTGAGCAATCAGCCCCAGCATTTT.

The chain couples TRBV18 to TRBJ2-1; 10 nucleotides match TRBD1. After removal of 2 bases from V and 0 bases from J, the junction contained 10 bases not matched to a gene. This CDR3 has 19 amino acids. Germline assignment: CDR1 KGHSH and CDR2 LQKENI. CDR3 bases: TGTGCCAGCTCACCATTGAGACAGGGGGCGACCCTCTCCTACAATGAGCAGTTCTTC. It is translated as CASSPLRQGATLSYNEQFF.